A single sample gave rise to the 18 T cell receptor beta chains below, sequenced in a study of cytomegalovirus exposure and HLA in healthy donors. PCR was performed using 60 Vbeta and 13 Jbeta primers. Using immunoSEQ multiplex PCR, the repertoire was profiled, and TCRdb retains in-frame clones only, with some absent. The sample holds under 200,000 clones, around 80% seen once. The sample taken for sequencing was PBMCs. These receptors all stem from a man aged 25-45 years in good health and CMV-seronegative.

The chain combines TRBV4-2 with TRBJ2-1, with 10 bases matching TRBD2. The V gene end was trimmed by 2 bases and the J gene end by 5 bases; junction bases not matched to a gene: 3. The CDR3 length is 15 residues. From germline, CDR1 is LGHNA and CDR2 YNFKEQ. CDR3 sequence reads: CASSQSGRADNEQFF. CDR3 bases: TGTGCCAGCAGCCAAAGCGGGAGGGCCGACAATGAGCAGTTCTTC.

This clone was seen a handful of times. The rearrangement joins TRBV7-9 to TRBJ2-1, with 8 positions matching TRBD2. Germline V gene lookup returns CDR1 SEHNR and CDR2 FQNEAQ (reference sequence). With V trimmed by 5 bases and J by 10 bases, 13 bases remained unmatched. The CDR3 sequence is 15 residues long. CDR3: CASSTQTSVDLEQFF. The CDR3 DNA reads TGTGCCAGCAGCACCCAGACTAGCGTTGACCTAGAGCAGTTCTTC. The full variable domain, in which reference TRBV7-9 and TRBJ2-1 provide the parts outside the CDR3, is DTGVSQNPRHKITKRGQNVTFRCDPISEHNRLYWYRQTLGQGPEFLTYFQNEAQLEKSRLLSDRFSAERPKGSFSTLEIQRTEQGDSAMYLCASSTQTSVDLEQFFGPGTRLTVL.

The chain combines TRBV4-2 with TRBJ2-1, with D possibly being TRBD2 (5 bases). In germline, CDR1 is LGHNA, CDR2 YNFKEQ. Trimming shortened V by 1 base and J by 7 bases, and 5 bases separated the two germline ends. CDR3 length: 12 residues. In DNA, the CDR3 is TGTGCCAGCAGCCAAGCGGGGAATGAGCAGTTCTTC. This codes for CASSQAGNEQFF.

The chain uses TRBV27 and TRBJ2-7; D ambiguous. Looked up from germline, CDR1 is MNHEY and CDR2 is SMNVEV (reference sequence). V dropped 6 bases and J dropped 12 bases, with 12 bases sitting between them. The CDR3 spans 10 residues. CDR3 coding DNA: TGTGCCAGCAGACTGGAGCATTGGTACTTC. Translating it yields CASRLEHWYF.

This clone showed up just a few times. The J gene is TRBJ1-3, the V gene TRBV5-4; D is undetermined. The V end lost 0 bases, the J end lost 0 bases, and 4 bases lay between the germline ends. The germline V gene encodes CDR1 SGHNT and CDR2 YYREEE (reference sequence). CDR3 length: 14 residues. The CDR3 reads CASSLELSGNTIYF. CDR3 DNA: TGTGCCAGCAGCTTGGAGCTCTCTGGAAACACCATATATTTT. Variable domain in full (rest from reference TRBV5-4 and TRBJ1-3): ETGVTQSPTHLIKTRGQQVTLRCSSQSGHNTVSWYQQALGQGPQFIFQYYREEENGRGNFPPRFSGLQFPNYSSELNVNALELDDSALYLCASSLELSGNTIYFGEGSWLTVV.

This clone was counted a few times. The gene calls are TRBV6-6 and TRBJ1-1, with D possibly being TRBD1 (6 bases). V lost 3 bases and J 1 base, leaving 9 bases between the germline ends. The germline V gene encodes CDR1 MNHNY and CDR2 SVGAGI (reference sequence). CDR3 length equals 14 residues. The CDR3 nucleotides read TGTGCCAGCAGTTATCTACAGGGGAACACTGAAGCTTTCTTT. As protein: CASSYLQGNTEAFF.

V gene TRBV6-1 combines with J gene TRBJ2-7; D gene unclear. The V end was cut by 1 base, the J end by 3 bases, with 10 bases between. Germline lookup yields CDR1 MNHNS and CDR2 SASEGT. The CDR3 has 14 residues. The chain's CDR3 is CASSEGPQNYEQYF. The CDR3 DNA sequence: TGTGCCAGCAGTGAAGGTCCCCAGAACTACGAGCAGTACTTC.

The chain uses TRBV6-5 and TRBJ2-1; 8 positions match TRBD2. CDR3 length equals 15 residues. The junction had 6 bases not matched to a gene; V was cut back by 4 bases and J by 4 bases. CDR1 is MNHEY, CDR2 SVGAGI, per germline. CDR3: CASSSSGGEYNEQFF. The CDR3 DNA follows: TGTGCCAGCAGTTCAAGCGGGGGTGAATACAATGAGCAGTTCTTC.

The chain joins TRBV30 to TRBJ2-4; a possible D gene is TRBD2 (7 bases). V gave up 5 bases and J gave up 5 bases, with 19 bases separating them. The CDR3 contains 15 residues. Germline V CDR1 and CDR2: GTSNPN, SVGIG (reference sequence). CDR3 in amino acids: CAWGRGNGLQNIQYF. The CDR3 DNA sequence: TGTGCCTGGGGGAGGGGGAACGGGCTCCAAAACATTCAGTACTTC.

This rearrangement joins TRBV10-3 to TRBJ1-4; 8 positions agree with TRBD1. In germline, CDR1 is ENHRY, CDR2 SYGVKD. The CDR3 totals 14 residues. V lost 4 bases, J lost 8 bases, and 6 bases stayed unmatched. Written as DNA, the CDR3 is TGTGCCATCAGTGGGGACAGGTCCACGGAAAAACTGTTTTTT. It codes for CAISGDRSTEKLFF.

The chain uses TRBV6-1 and TRBJ1-2; a possible D gene is TRBD1 (5 bases). The germline CDR1 and CDR2 sequences are MNHNS and SASEGT. Between the trimmed V and J ends, which lost 7 bases and 5 bases, there was a span of 20 bases. The CDR3 is 15 residues long. CDR3 loop: CASNVRGQGNYGYTF. The CDR3 bases are TGTGCCAGCAACGTGAGAGGTCAGGGAAATTATGGCTACACCTTC.

The rearrangement links TRBV18 to TRBJ2-2; D gene ambiguous. The CDR3 contains 16 residues. V lost 6 bases, J lost 0 bases, and 14 bases lay in between. CDR1 is KGHSH and CDR2 is LQKENI in the germline V gene. The CDR3 spells CASSRSSATNTGELFF. The CDR3, as DNA: TGTGCCAGCTCTCGGAGTTCAGCGACGAACACCGGGGAGCTGTTTTTT.

J is TRBJ1-3 and V is TRBV29-1, with a weak D call TRBD1 (6 bases). The CDR3 has 17 residues. V was shortened by 1 base and J by 0 bases, with 16 bases between the two germline ends. The germline CDR1 and CDR2 sequences are SQVTM and ANQGSEA. The DNA for the CDR3 is TGCAGCGTTGAAGGGCTGGGGCAGGGGAGCTCTGGAAACACCATATATTTT. It yields the protein CSVEGLGQGSSGNTIYF.

This CDR3 is CASSEAGLTAYNEQFF. CDR3 coding DNA: TGTGCCAGCAGTGAAGCGGGATTGACAGCGTACAATGAGCAGTTCTTC. The J gene is TRBJ2-1, the V gene TRBV6-1, with D possibly TRBD1 on 5 matching bases. The CDR3 totals 16 residues. From germline, CDR1 is MNHNS and CDR2 SASEGT. V was cut by 0 bases and J by 4 bases, with 13 bases left in between.

J is TRBJ2-1 and V is TRBV2; 12 bases are a match to TRBD2. The length of the CDR3 is 15 residues. Looked up from germline, CDR1 is SNHLY and CDR2 is FYNNEI. The J segment lost 8 bases and the V segment lost 6 bases, leaving 8 bases of the junction unmatched. In DNA, the CDR3 is TGTGCCAGCAGGCAACAGACTAGCGGGAGATATGAGCAGTTCTTC. Protein: CASRQQTSGRYEQFF.

V is TRBV28 and J is TRBJ1-4, with D possibly TRBD1 on 5 matching bases. This CDR3 region has 12 residues. Germline CDR1 is MDHEN and CDR2 is SYDVKM. V lost 8 bases, J lost 7 bases, and 11 bases lay in between. CDR3 residues: CASGGVFEKLFF. Here the CDR3 DNA reads TGTGCCAGCGGGGGGGTTTTTGAAAAACTGTTTTTT.

The V gene is TRBV11-2, the J gene TRBJ2-5; the match to TRBD1 covers 8 bases. CDR1 SGHAT and CDR2 FQNNGV come from the germline V gene. With 1 base clipped from V and 5 bases from J, the junction kept 15 bases outside the gene matches. The CDR3 contains 18 residues. The CDR3 nucleotides read TGTGCCAGCAGCTTAGGCCCCCTCGGACAGGGAGTGTTGGAGACCCAGTACTTC. Translated, it gives CASSLGPLGQGVLETQYF.

This clone appeared a single time. The CDR3 sequence: CSVEASQGGYEQYF. CDR3 DNA: TGCAGCGTTGAAGCAAGTCAGGGTGGGTACGAGCAGTACTTC. The chain recombines TRBV29-1 with TRBJ2-5, with D tentatively TRBD1 (5 bases). The tail of the sequence fits TRBJ2-7 better, so the J call may be wrong. CDR1 and CDR2 from the germline V gene are SQVTM and ANQGSEA. CDR3 length: 14 amino acids.